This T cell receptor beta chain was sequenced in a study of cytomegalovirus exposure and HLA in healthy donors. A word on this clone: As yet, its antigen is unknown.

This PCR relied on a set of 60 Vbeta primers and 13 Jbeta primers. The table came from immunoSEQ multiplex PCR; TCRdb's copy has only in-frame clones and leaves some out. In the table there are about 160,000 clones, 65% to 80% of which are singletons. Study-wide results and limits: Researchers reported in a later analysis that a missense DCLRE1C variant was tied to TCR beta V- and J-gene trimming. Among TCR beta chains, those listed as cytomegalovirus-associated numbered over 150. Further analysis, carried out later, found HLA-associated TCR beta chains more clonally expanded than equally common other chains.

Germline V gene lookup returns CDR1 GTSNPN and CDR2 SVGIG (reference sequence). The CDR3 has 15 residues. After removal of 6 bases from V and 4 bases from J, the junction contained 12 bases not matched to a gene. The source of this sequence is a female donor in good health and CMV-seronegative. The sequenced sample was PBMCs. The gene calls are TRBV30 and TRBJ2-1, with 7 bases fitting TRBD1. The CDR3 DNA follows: TGTGCCTGCCAAACTGACCGGGACAGTTACAATGAGCAGTTCTTC. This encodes CACQTDRDSYNEQFF.